One and the same sample provided the 9 T cell receptor beta chains below, sequenced in a study of early T cells in non-severe SARS-CoV-2 infection. TCRdb fed the 5' RACE reads into MiXCR, producing one record per CDR3 protein. Counted here are 50,000 to 70,000 distinct CDR3 sequences, about an eighth occurring once; the ten biggest clones make up 4% to 5%. Sequenced input: whole blood. The receptor set was obtained from an adult who was a healthcare worker with PCR-confirmed SARS-CoV-2 infection or an uninfected control (not recorded which).

CDR3 DNA: TGCAGTGCCAGCCCCGGGACTAGCGGGAGGTACAATGAGCAGTTCTTC. This gives the protein CSASPGTSGRYNEQFF. The chain uses TRBV20-1 and TRBJ2-1; 15 bases fit TRBD2. CDR3 length: 16 residues. Germline V gene data show CDR1 as DFQATT and CDR2 as SNEGSKA (reference sequence). Trimming removed 6 bases from V and 4 bases from J; junction bases left unmatched: 7.

The chain combines TRBV9 with TRBJ1-5, with TRBD1 matching 8 bases. Germline-derived CDR1 and CDR2 are SGDLS and YYNGEE. CDR3 length: 13 amino acids. J lost 6 bases, V lost 7 bases, and 6 bases had no gene match. The CDR3 DNA is TGTGCCAGCGGCAGGGGGCCTGGTCAGCCCCAGCATTTT. Amino acid sequence: CASGRGPGQPQHF. Full variable domain (outside the CDR3, taken from reference TRBV9 and TRBJ1-5): DSGVTQTPKHLITATGQRVTLRCSPRSGDLSVYWYQQSLDQGLQFLIQYYNGEERAKGNILERFSAQQFPDLHSELNLSSLELGDSALYFCASGRGPGQPQHFGDGTRLSIL.

The chain carries TRBV29-1 and TRBJ2-3, with D possibly being TRBD2 (6 bases). Per the germline V gene, CDR1 is SQVTM and CDR2 is ANQGSEA. CDR3 size: 13 residues. Deletions cut 4 bases from V and 4 bases from J, with 12 bases between. CDR3 nucleotides: TGCAGCGTTGGGAGGGGCCAAGCAGATACGCAGTATTTT. Its protein is CSVGRGQADTQYF.

This clonotype was detected ten times or more. This chain connects TRBV6-1 to TRBJ2-3; 10 bases are a match to TRBD2. J gave up 7 bases and V 7 bases, and 17 bases lay outside the gene matches. The CDR3 is 17 amino acids. Germline V gene lookup returns CDR1 MNHNS and CDR2 SASEGT. The CDR3 is CASTLQAGGPSMNTQYF. The CDR3 bases are TGTGCCAGCACTTTGCAAGCGGGGGGGCCCTCAATGAATACGCAGTATTTT.

This clonotype was detected many times. The V gene is TRBV20-1, the J gene TRBJ1-5, with TRBD1 identical over 9 bases. CDR1 is DFQATT and CDR2 is SNEGSKA in the germline V gene (reference sequence). V shed 6 bases and J 7 bases; nucleotides not matched to a gene: 10. This CDR3 contains 14 residues. The CDR3 region is CSASIQGAEQPQHF. The CDR3, as DNA: TGCAGTGCCTCTATACAGGGGGCAGAACAGCCCCAGCATTTT.

The rearrangement links TRBV7-9 to TRBJ2-1; D could derive from TRBD1 or TRBD2 (5 bases each). Germline CDR1 reads SEHNR; CDR2 reads FQNEAQ (reference sequence). The CDR3 covers 14 residues. V lost 0 bases and J lost 9, with 12 bases in between. The CDR3 loop reads CASSLAGESFEQFF. As DNA, the CDR3 is TGTGCCAGCAGCTTAGCGGGGGAATCGTTTGAGCAGTTCTTC.

The sample holds many counts of this clonotype. The chain recombines TRBV19 with TRBJ2-1; D tentatively fits TRBD1 or TRBD2 (5 bases each). The CDR3 spans 16 residues. The germline gives CDR1 LNHDA, CDR2 SQIVND (reference sequence). V lost 9 bases to trimming and J lost 4 bases, with 22 bases between them. CDR3 residues: CASSPPGLGIYNEQFF. The CDR3, as DNA: TGTGCCAGCAGCCCGCCGGGGCTTGGGATTTACAATGAGCAGTTCTTC.

The gene calls are TRBV18 and TRBJ1-1; D is uncertain. Germline V gene sequence: CDR1 KGHSH, CDR2 LQKENI. CDR3 length: 16 residues. Trimming stripped 0 bases from V and 4 bases from J, with 15 bases between. The DNA for the CDR3 is TGTGCCAGCTCACCACCGGGCTACGGGGAGGGCACTGAAGCTTTCTTT. Amino acid sequence: CASSPPGYGEGTEAFF.

This clonotype appeared a few times. The CDR3 sequence is CATSDFRTGPQYF. The CDR3 nucleotides are TGTGCCACCAGTGACTTCCGGACAGGGCCGCAGTATTTT. This chain joins TRBV24-1 and TRBJ2-3, with 8 bases matching TRBD1. After removal of 4 bases from V and 10 bases from J, the junction contained 6 bases not matched to a gene. The CDR3 totals 13 residues. Germline CDR1 reads KGHDR; CDR2 reads SFDVKD.